The sequence of this T cell receptor (beta chain) was determined in a study of T cells expressing NK-cell markers. Whole-study context: Source material for TCR beta repertoires consisted of sorted CD3+CD56+NKG2C+, CD3+CD56+NKG2C- and CD3+CD56-NKG2C+ T cells.

Study results and caveats: Once again these clonotypes came out on top in the CD3+CD56-NKG2C+ fraction of several donors.

Comments on this clonotype: Its matching antigen is unknown.

For TCR beta, cDNA was produced by 5'RACE template switching with UMIs. TCRdb reanalyzed the 5' RACE reads, giving one entry per CDR3 protein sequence and no DNA. The specimen's table records more than 400,000 distinct CDR3 sequences. Germline V gene lookup returns CDR1 SGHTA and CDR2 FQGNSA. The CDR3 length is 18 residues. The chain combines TRBV7-2 with TRBJ2-2; TCRdb designates TRBD1, a call that cannot be tested without DNA. The sequence derives from a woman between 18 and 70 years old in good health. Specimen: blood T cells: a sorted CD56 or NKG2C T cell subset, CD4+ or CD8+ T cells, or bulk PBMC T cells (not recorded which). CDR3 protein: CASSLALAGAANTGELFF.